A selection of T cell receptor beta chains follows, all from one sample in a study of blood T cell repertoires in COVID-19. Repertoires were generated with immunoSEQ multiplex PCR, while TCRdb's copy carries only in-frame clones and drops some. This repertoire shows roughly 60,000 clones, just under 80% found once; its top ten account for about 25%. Sequenced input: peripheral blood. The receptors stem from a human donor in a cohort sampled during active COVID-19. The CDR3 runs from the conserved cysteine through the conserved F or W. The D gene is left open where the match is weak. Only part of the rows carry a size: once, few, many, or a class if the clone is expanded.

D gene: NA; J gene: TRBJ2-1; clone size: few; V gene: TRBV5-4; CDR3 DNA: TGTGCCAGCAGCTTCGGGGAGGTCCATGAGCAGTTCTTC; CDR3 protein: CASSFGEVHEQFF
D gene: NA; J gene: TRBJ2-3; clone size: NA; V gene: TRBV2; CDR3 DNA: TGTGCCAGCAGCCTCGGACAGCTCACAGATACGCAGTATTTT; CDR3 protein: CASSLGQLTDTQYF
D gene: NA; J gene: TRBJ2-6; clone size: NA; V gene: TRBV5-4; CDR3 DNA: TGTGCCAGCACCCCGGGTGGGGCCGGGGCCAACGTCCTGACTTTC; CDR3 protein: CASTPGGAGANVLTF
D gene: NA; J gene: TRBJ1-5; clone size: once; V gene: TRBV15; CDR3 DNA: TGTGCCACCAGCAGAGATAGAGGGAATCAGCCCCAGCATTTT; CDR3 protein: CATSRDRGNQPQHF
D gene: TRBD2; J gene: TRBJ2-3; clone size: once; V gene: TRBV30; CDR3 DNA: TGTGCCTGGACGAGTAGCGGGAGCGGAGATACGCAGTATTTT; CDR3 protein: CAWTSSGSGDTQYF
D gene: TRBD1; J gene: TRBJ1-6; clone size: many; V gene: TRBV5-1; CDR3 DNA: TGCGCCAGCAGACCGAGACAGGGCCACTCACCCCTCCACTTT; CDR3 protein: CASRPRQGHSPLHF
D gene: TRBD1; J gene: TRBJ2-3; clone size: NA; V gene: TRBV7-9; CDR3 DNA: TGTGCCAGCAGCGCGGGACAGGACCCTGATACGCAGTATTTT; CDR3 protein: CASSAGQDPDTQYF
D gene: TRBD2; J gene: TRBJ2-1; clone size: NA; V gene: TRBV7-9; CDR3 DNA: TGTGCCAGCAGCTTAACGGGAGGGCCCTTTGCGGAGCAGTTCTTC; CDR3 protein: CASSLTGGPFAEQFF
D gene: NA; J gene: TRBJ2-7; clone size: NA; V gene: TRBV3-1/TRBV3-2; CDR3 DNA: TGTGCCAGCAGCCAGACTCGCTCCCTTTCATCCGGCGAGCAGTACTTC; CDR3 protein: CASSQTRSLSSGEQYF
D gene: TRBD2; J gene: TRBJ2-5; clone size: few; V gene: TRBV28; CDR3 DNA: TGTGCCAGCAGTTTCTTAGCGGGAGGGGAGACCCAGTACTTC; CDR3 protein: CASSFLAGGETQYF
D gene: TRBD1; J gene: TRBJ1-5; clone size: NA; V gene: TRBV11-2; CDR3 DNA: TGTGCCAGCAGCTTAGAACAGGGGGGACATCAGCCCCGGCATTTT; CDR3 protein: CASSLEQGGHQPRHF
D gene: TRBD1; J gene: TRBJ1-4; clone size: medium-sized; V gene: TRBV13; CDR3 DNA: TGTGCCAGCAGCTTGGGACAGCCTAATGAAAAACTGTTTTTT; CDR3 protein: CASSLGQPNEKLFF
D gene: NA; J gene: TRBJ2-7; clone size: NA; V gene: TRBV6-5; CDR3 DNA: TGTGCCAGCGGTCCGACGGGATACGAGCAGTACTTC; CDR3 protein: CASGPTGYEQYF
D gene: TRBD1; J gene: TRBJ1-2; clone size: NA; V gene: TRBV20-1; CDR3 DNA: TGCAGTGCTAGTCCGTTTACAGGGGAGCAAGGCTACACCTTC; CDR3 protein: CSASPFTGEQGYTF
D gene: NA; J gene: TRBJ1-1; clone size: NA; V gene: TRBV3-1/TRBV3-2; CDR3 DNA: TGTGCCAGCGCTATTGTCCCGGGGGGCACTGAAGCTTTCTTT; CDR3 protein: CASAIVPGGTEAFF
D gene: TRBD1; J gene: TRBJ2-6; clone size: NA; V gene: TRBV10-3; CDR3 DNA: TGTGCCACTTCCCCGGGACAGGGTCTCTCTGGGGCCAACGTCCTGACTTTC; CDR3 protein: CATSPGQGLSGANVLTF
D gene: NA; J gene: TRBJ2-2; clone size: NA; V gene: TRBV4-2; CDR3 DNA: TGTGCCAGCAGCCAAGAAGGCGGGGACGGGGAGCTGTTTTTT; CDR3 protein: CASSQEGGDGELFF
D gene: NA; J gene: TRBJ1-5; clone size: once; V gene: TRBV18; CDR3 DNA: TGTGCCAGCTCACCGCGTCACCCCAATCAGCCCCAGCATTTT; CDR3 protein: CASSPRHPNQPQHF
D gene: NA; J gene: TRBJ2-1; clone size: NA; V gene: TRBV9; CDR3 DNA: TGTGCCAGCAGCGTAGTGGGGCACCAGAGGAACAATGAGCAGTTCTTC; CDR3 protein: CASSVVGHQRNNEQFF
D gene: TRBD2; J gene: TRBJ2-1; clone size: NA; V gene: TRBV24-1; CDR3 DNA: TGTGCCACCAGCGCCGGGACTAGCTGGGATCACTACAATGAGCAGTTCTTC; CDR3 protein: CATSAGTSWDHYNEQFF
D gene: NA; J gene: TRBJ1-2; clone size: NA; V gene: TRBV19; CDR3 DNA: TGTGCCAGTAGCCCCTCCGACAGGTCGGGCTATGGCTACACCTTC; CDR3 protein: CASSPSDRSGYGYTF
D gene: TRBD1; J gene: TRBJ2-7; clone size: NA; V gene: TRBV9; CDR3 DNA: TGTGCCAGCAGCGTAGCGGGGACAGGCGAGCAGTACTTC; CDR3 protein: CASSVAGTGEQYF
D gene: NA; J gene: TRBJ1-6; clone size: NA; V gene: TRBV27; CDR3 DNA: TGTGCCAGCAGTTTTGGAGATAATTCACCCCTCCACTTT; CDR3 protein: CASSFGDNSPLHF
D gene: TRBD1; J gene: TRBJ2-2; clone size: NA; V gene: TRBV5-1; CDR3 DNA: TGCGCCAGCAGCTTGGATCTGACAGGGGGCCCCGGGGAGCTGTTTTTT; CDR3 protein: CASSLDLTGGPGELFF
D gene: NA; J gene: TRBJ2-2; clone size: NA; V gene: TRBV9; CDR3 DNA: TGTGCCAGCAGCGTAGCGCCTACGGGAAGAAACACCGGGGAGCTGTTTTTT; CDR3 protein: CASSVAPTGRNTGELFF
D gene: TRBD2; J gene: TRBJ2-1; clone size: NA; V gene: TRBV5-1; CDR3 DNA: TGCGCCAGCAGCTGGCGCAGACTAGCGGACAATGAGCAGTTCTTC; CDR3 protein: CASSWRRLADNEQFF
D gene: NA; J gene: TRBJ1-1; clone size: NA; V gene: TRBV30; CDR3 DNA: TGTGCCTGGAGCGGGATCACCATGAACACTGAAGCTTTCTTT; CDR3 protein: CAWSGITMNTEAFF
D gene: NA; J gene: TRBJ2-7; clone size: NA; V gene: TRBV4-3; CDR3 DNA: TGCGCCAGCAGCCAAGATTCGAGGGATTTACCTGAGGAGCAGTACTTC; CDR3 protein: CASSQDSRDLPEEQYF
D gene: TRBD1; J gene: TRBJ2-1; clone size: NA; V gene: TRBV18; CDR3 DNA: TGTGCCAGCTCAGCCGGACAGGGGTCCAACAATGAGCAGTTCTTC; CDR3 protein: CASSAGQGSNNEQFF
D gene: NA; J gene: TRBJ1-2; clone size: NA; V gene: TRBV28; CDR3 DNA: TGTGCCAGCAGTTTTCAAGGGAGCGGCTACACCTTC; CDR3 protein: CASSFQGSGYTF
D gene: TRBD2; J gene: TRBJ2-2; clone size: NA; V gene: TRBV13; CDR3 DNA: TGTGCCAGCAGCCTTGGACTAGCGAACACCGGGGAGCTGTTTTTT; CDR3 protein: CASSLGLANTGELFF
D gene: TRBD1; J gene: TRBJ1-1; clone size: few; V gene: TRBV19; CDR3 DNA: TGTGCCAGTAGTTCACATGGACAGGGAAACACTGAAGCTTTCTTT; CDR3 protein: CASSSHGQGNTEAFF
D gene: NA; J gene: TRBJ1-5; clone size: NA; V gene: TRBV28; CDR3 DNA: TGTGCCAGCAGTCTCTCGTCCGGGTCAGGGTGGGTGTTGGATCAGCCCCAGCATTTT; CDR3 protein: CASSLSSGSGWVLDQPQHF
D gene: NA; J gene: TRBJ1-1; clone size: NA; V gene: TRBV7-9; CDR3 DNA: TGTGCCAGCAGCTTTCCGGACACTGAAGCTTTCTTT; CDR3 protein: CASSFPDTEAFF
D gene: TRBD2; J gene: TRBJ2-5; clone size: NA; V gene: TRBV6-6; CDR3 DNA: TGTGCCAGCAGTCATCGGGGACTAGCGGGGGGCAGGGAGACCCAGTACTTC; CDR3 protein: CASSHRGLAGGRETQYF
D gene: NA; J gene: TRBJ1-4; clone size: NA; V gene: TRBV2; CDR3 DNA: TGTGCCAGCAGGTTGACAGCAACTAATGAAAAACTGTTTTTT; CDR3 protein: CASRLTATNEKLFF
D gene: NA; J gene: TRBJ1-4; clone size: NA; V gene: TRBV29-1; CDR3 DNA: TGCAGCGGGGGACAACCAACTGAAAAACTGTTTTTT; CDR3 protein: CSGGQPTEKLFF
D gene: TRBD1; J gene: TRBJ1-1; clone size: NA; V gene: TRBV7-9; CDR3 DNA: TGTGCCAGCAGCTTAGCGGTCGGGACAGGGGGTGAAGCTTTCTTT; CDR3 protein: CASSLAVGTGGEAFF